This passage covers 29 T cell receptor beta chains from one sample sequenced in a study of technical replicates of blood from several donors. Sequencing was performed with immunoSEQ multiplex PCR; in TCRdb, only in-frame clones are kept and a portion is missing. The repertoire includes around 78,000 clones, 90% to 95% of them detected once, and 0.2% to 0.3% sits in the top ten. Input material: T cells isolated from PBMCs. These receptors were collected from a human donor in good health.

This clone was observed once. The chain combines TRBV30 with TRBJ1-2, with TRBD1 as a possible D gene (6 bases). Trimming took off 5 bases at V and 0 bases at J, with 16 bases between the two ends. The CDR3 consists of 15 residues. The V gene's germline CDR1 is GTSNPN and CDR2 SVGIG (reference sequence). Here the CDR3 reads CAWLGTLEPNYGYTF. The DNA for the CDR3 is TGTGCCTGGCTCGGGACATTAGAGCCTAACTATGGCTACACCTTC.

J is TRBJ1-1 and V is TRBV25-1; D may be TRBD1 (5 bases). This CDR3 comprises 15 residues. V was cut by 7 bases and J by 6 bases, with 21 bases left in between. Germline loops: CDR1 MGHDK, CDR2 SYGVNS. Here the CDR3 reads CASNSREGPGAEAFF. The CDR3 DNA is TGTGCCAGCAATTCTAGGGAGGGGCCGGGCGCTGAAGCTTTCTTT. Full variable domain (missing parts from reference TRBV25-1 and TRBJ1-1): EADIYQTPRYLVIGTGKKITLECSQTMGHDKMYWYQQDPGMELHLIHYSYGVNSTEKGDLSSESTVSRIRTEHFPLTLESARPSHTSQYLCASNSREGPGAEAFFGQGTRLTVV.

CDR3 region: CASSLEPGQAGANVLTF. The CDR3 DNA reads TGTGCCAGCAGCTTAGAACCAGGACAGGCTGGGGCCAACGTCCTGACTTTC. This chain connects TRBV7-6 to TRBJ2-6, with 7 positions matching TRBD1. After removal of 1 base from V and 2 bases from J, the junction contained 5 bases not matched to a gene. This CDR3 region has 17 residues. The V gene's germline CDR1 is SGHVS and CDR2 FNYEAQ.

This chain connects TRBV11-3 to TRBJ1-2; 7 bases fit TRBD1. From germline, CDR1 is SGHNT and CDR2 YENEEA. The V and J ends lost 8 bases and 4 bases, in that order; junction bases with no gene match: 22. The CDR3 spans 18 residues. The CDR3: CASRRQRKKTGPSYGYTF. CDR3 nucleotides: TGTGCCAGCCGCCGACAAAGAAAAAAGACAGGGCCAAGCTATGGCTACACCTTC. Full variable domain (rest looked up from reference TRBV11-3 and TRBJ1-2): EAGVVQSPRYKIIEKKQPVAFWCNPISGHNTLYWYLQNLGQGPELLIRYENEEAVDDSQLPKDRFSAERLKGVDSTLKIQPAELGDSAVYLCASRRQRKKTGPSYGYTFGSGTRLTVV.

The gene calls are TRBV5-1 and TRBJ2-1; a weak D match, TRBD2 (5 bases). This CDR3 has 16 amino acids. Trimming removed 0 bases from V and 6 bases from J, with 16 bases in between. The germline gives CDR1 SGHRS, CDR2 YFSETQ. Written as DNA, the CDR3 is TGCGCCAGCAGCTTGGGTCTAGCATTCCCCTTCAATGAGCAGTTCTTC. Translating it yields CASSLGLAFPFNEQFF.

The chain uses TRBV7-8 and TRBJ1-1, with 7 nucleotides matching TRBD1. Trimming removed 6 bases from V and 5 bases from J; junction bases left unmatched: 9. The CDR3 sequence is 14 residues long. CDR1 and CDR2 from the germline V gene are SGHVS and FQNEAQ. The CDR3 loop reads CASSHDRVETEAFF. The CDR3, as DNA: TGTGCCAGCAGTCATGACAGGGTAGAAACTGAAGCTTTCTTT.

This chain joins TRBV5-3 and TRBJ1-1; no clear D. TRBV5-3 is classed as an ORF, of uncertain function. The V end lost 6 bases, the J end lost 0 bases, and 18 bases lay between the germline ends. The CDR3 totals 16 residues. Here the CDR3 reads CARKDWAPTLNTEAFF. Written as DNA, the CDR3 is TGTGCCAGAAAGGACTGGGCACCAACTTTGAACACTGAAGCTTTCTTT.

The chain employs TRBV6-5 and TRBJ1-4; TRBD1 matches at 8 bases. Germline V gene data show CDR1 as MNHEY and CDR2 as SVGAGI. This CDR3 spans 16 amino acids. The V segment lost 0 bases and the J segment 7 bases; nucleotides outside the gene matches: 7. DNA of the CDR3: TGTGCCAGCAGTTACTCGCAGGGGGCGCCTTTTGAAAAACTGTTTTTT. Translating it yields CASSYSQGAPFEKLFF.

The rearrangement uses TRBV7-8 and TRBJ2-7; a weak D match, TRBD1 (6 bases). V dropped 5 bases and J dropped 1 base, with 15 bases sitting between them. Per the germline V gene, CDR1 is SGHVS and CDR2 is FQNEAQ. The CDR3 contains 15 residues. DNA of the CDR3: TGTGCCAGCAGCACCAACAGGGTTAGGTCCTACGAGCAGTACTTC. Its translation is CASSTNRVRSYEQYF.

V gene TRBV6-4 combines with J gene TRBJ2-1, with D perhaps matching TRBD2 (5 bases). Looked up from germline, CDR1 is MRHNA and CDR2 is SNTAGT. Trimming took off 6 bases at V and 0 bases at J, with 15 bases between the two ends. The CDR3 runs 16 residues. CDR3: CASSHTRKSSYNEQFF. The CDR3 DNA is TGTGCCAGCAGCCATACTAGGAAGAGCTCCTACAATGAGCAGTTCTTC.

The chain has TRBV7-8 and TRBJ1-3, with D possibly being TRBD1 (5 bases). This CDR3 comprises 14 residues. The germline gives CDR1 SGHVS, CDR2 FQNEAQ. V lost 3 bases to trimming and J lost 4 bases, with 10 bases between them. Here the CDR3 DNA reads TGTGCCAGCAGCTTCGACAGCAACGGAAACACCATATATTTT. It is translated as CASSFDSNGNTIYF. Drawing the rest from reference TRBV7-8 and TRBJ1-3, the complete variable domain is GAGVSQSPRYKVAKRGQDVALRCDPISGHVSLFWYQQALGQGPEFLTYFQNEAQLDKSGLPSDRFFAERPEGSVSTLKIQRTQQEDSAVYLCASSFDSNGNTIYFGEGSWLTVV.

V and J are TRBV7-2 and TRBJ2-1; D not certain. V was trimmed by 0 bases and J by 0 bases, leaving 9 bases between them. This CDR3 contains 16 residues. The germline CDR1 and CDR2 sequences are SGHTA and FQGNSA. The CDR3 region is CASSLAKLLSYNEQFF. The CDR3, as DNA: TGTGCCAGCAGCTTAGCGAAACTCCTCTCCTACAATGAGCAGTTCTTC.

The gene calls are TRBV28 and TRBJ2-5; TRBD1 is a possible D gene (5 bases). Trimming pared 6 bases from V and 1 base from J, leaving 9 bases between. Germline CDR1 MDHEN, CDR2 SYDVKM. The CDR3 runs to 13 residues. The CDR3 is CASRNRFQETQYF. For the CDR3, the DNA is TGTGCCAGCAGGAACAGGTTCCAAGAGACCCAGTACTTC.

This chain connects TRBV4-1 to TRBJ2-1; TRBD1 matches at 8 bases. Germline values: CDR1 MGHRA, CDR2 YSYEKL. V lost 4 bases, J lost 2 bases, and 4 bases stayed unmatched. The CDR3 runs 15 residues. The DNA of the CDR3 is TGCGCCAGCAGCCTAGGACAGGGCACCTACAATGAGCAGTTCTTC. Encoded protein: CASSLGQGTYNEQFF.

This chain connects TRBV9 to TRBJ2-5; the D is unclear. The length of the CDR3 is 16 residues. V was clipped by 3 bases and J by 5 bases, with 20 bases between them. CDR1 is SGDLS, CDR2 YYNGEE, per germline. The CDR3 nucleotides are TGTGCCAGCAGCGCCTCTCTAGGTGGCCTTCGGGAGACCCAGTACTTC. Protein sequence: CASSASLGGLRETQYF. Full variable domain (remainder filled in from reference TRBV9 and TRBJ2-5): DSGVTQTPKHLITATGQRVTLRCSPRSGDLSVYWYQQSLDQGLQFLIQYYNGEERAKGNILERFSAQQFPDLHSELNLSSLELGDSALYFCASSASLGGLRETQYFGPGTRLLVL.

CDR3 nucleotides: TGTGCCTGGAGTCCCGGGACAGGGGGAATCGATGAGCAGTTCTTC. It translates to CAWSPGTGGIDEQFF. The rearrangement links TRBV30 to TRBJ2-1, with 11 bases lining up with TRBD1. The CDR3 sequence is 15 residues long. After removal of 2 bases from V and 8 bases from J, the junction contained 8 bases not matched to a gene. In germline, CDR1 is GTSNPN, CDR2 SVGIG (reference sequence).

J is TRBJ2-7 and V is TRBV11-2, with 9 bases aligning to TRBD1. Germline-derived CDR1 and CDR2 are SGHAT and FQNNGV. The CDR3 has 16 amino acids. Germline trimming cut 5 bases from V and 2 bases from J; bases unmatched to any gene: 10. CDR3 sequence reads: CASSRNRDRVTYEQYF. The CDR3 DNA reads as TGTGCCAGCAGCAGAAACCGGGACAGGGTTACCTACGAGCAGTACTTC.

DNA for the CDR3: TGTGCCACCAGCAGAGCCCGAGACAGGGTCGAGCAGTACTTC. Translating gives CATSRARDRVEQYF. The chain joins TRBV15 to TRBJ2-7, with 7 bases that match TRBD1. This CDR3 comprises 14 residues. Germline loops: CDR1 LNHNV, CDR2 YYDKDF (reference sequence). The trim removed 1 base at V and 6 bases at J, leaving 6 bases unmatched.

For this clone: This sample also contains other DNA sequences that code for the same CDR3. The chain recombines TRBV29-1 with TRBJ1-1; D remains ambiguous. Germline V gene lookup returns CDR1 SQVTM and CDR2 ANQGSEA. This CDR3 contains 11 residues. V shed 5 bases and J shed 1 base, with 5 bases lying between them. The CDR3 DNA reads TGCAGCGTTAGTAGGAACACTGAAGCTTTCTTT. It yields the protein CSVSRNTEAFF.

The gene calls are TRBV19 and TRBJ1-5, with D hard to call. The CDR3 consists of 12 residues. CDR1 is LNHDA and CDR2 is SQIVND in the germline V gene (reference sequence). V dropped 5 bases and J dropped 6 bases, with 8 bases sitting between them. CDR3 sequence (DNA): TGTGCCAGTAGTTGGTTCGGTCAGCCCCAGCATTTT. Translated, it gives CASSWFGQPQHF.

This chain connects TRBV5-1 to TRBJ2-1; TRBD1 might be the D (5 bases). The CDR3 is 13 residues long. Germline V gene lookup returns CDR1 SGHRS and CDR2 YFSETQ. V lost 5 bases, J lost 5 bases, and 11 bases lay in between. CDR3 nucleotide sequence: TGCGCCAGCAGTTCAGGGAAAAACAATGAGCAGTTCTTC. Protein product: CASSSGKNNEQFF.

V gene TRBV5-1 combines with J gene TRBJ2-1, with TRBD1 as a possible D gene (5 bases). The CDR3 is 15 residues long. Germline V lookup: CDR1 SGHRS, CDR2 YFSETQ. The V and J ends lost 4 bases and 7 bases respectively, with 18 bases between them. Here the CDR3 reads CASSPTQGDENEQFF. DNA of the CDR3: TGCGCCAGCAGCCCTACCCAGGGCGATGAGAATGAGCAGTTCTTC.

This chain links TRBV5-4 with TRBJ1-1; the match to TRBD1 covers 7 bases. Trimming at V came to 4 bases and at J to 3 bases, leaving 6 bases not matched to a gene. There are 14 residues in the CDR3. Germline values: CDR1 SGHNT, CDR2 YYREEE (reference sequence). CDR3 DNA sequence: TGTGCCAGCAGCACGACAGGGAGCGACACTGAAGCTTTCTTT. This gives the protein CASSTTGSDTEAFF.

The chain carries TRBV7-2 and TRBJ2-7; TRBD1 aligns across 8 bases. The CDR3 spans 15 residues. Germline values: CDR1 SGHTA, CDR2 FQGNSA. After removal of 5 bases from V and 1 base from J, the junction contained 7 bases not matched to a gene. Here the CDR3 reads CASSPQTGESYEQYF. CDR3 coding DNA: TGTGCCAGCAGCCCTCAGACAGGGGAATCCTACGAGCAGTACTTC.

The chain is built from TRBV2 and TRBJ1-3; no definite D call. The CDR3 sequence is 15 residues long. V shed 3 bases and J shed 4 bases, with 13 bases lying between them. CDR1 is SNHLY, CDR2 FYNNEI, per germline. The CDR3 reads CASSDPFLTGNTIYF. CDR3 in DNA: TGTGCCAGCAGTGATCCATTCCTAACCGGAAACACCATATATTTT.

The chain has TRBV6-1 and TRBJ2-4; D is possibly TRBD2 (6 bases). The germline CDR1 and CDR2 sequences are MNHNS and SASEGT. Trimming left V 6 bases short and J 8 bases short, with 17 bases between. This CDR3 is built from 14 residues. Written as DNA, the CDR3 is TGTGCCAGCAGCAAAGTAGGGACGGGGGACATTCAGTACTTC. Protein sequence: CASSKVGTGDIQYF.

The V gene is TRBV5-1, the J gene TRBJ2-1, with D perhaps matching TRBD2 (6 bases). V was pared by 4 bases and J by 5 bases, with 13 bases between. Germline values: CDR1 SGHRS, CDR2 YFSETQ. This CDR3 is built from 14 residues. CDR3 sequence reads: CASSEWDSDNEQFF. DNA for the CDR3: TGCGCCAGCAGCGAATGGGACTCGGACAATGAGCAGTTCTTC.

This chain connects TRBV9 to TRBJ1-2; 9 bases line up with TRBD1. V dropped 0 bases and J dropped 4; count of bases not matched to a gene: 4. The CDR3 length is 15 residues. In germline, CDR1 is SGDLS, CDR2 YYNGEE. The CDR3 nucleotides read TGTGCCAGCAGCGTAGACGGGACAGGGATCTATGGCTACACCTTC. Translating it yields CASSVDGTGIYGYTF.

V is TRBV2 and J is TRBJ1-3; D call uncertain. CDR1 and CDR2 from the germline V gene are SNHLY and FYNNEI. The length of the CDR3 is 15 residues. V lost 6 bases to trimming and J lost 0 bases, with 12 bases between them. The CDR3 coding sequence is TGTGCCAGCAGCGAGGGCACAAGCTCTGGAAACACCATATATTTT. Amino acids: CASSEGTSSGNTIYF.